Listed below are T cell receptor beta chains from one sample, sequenced in a study of T cells after yellow fever vaccination. MiXCR was run by TCRdb on the 5' RACE reads, yielding one entry per CDR3 protein. The top ten hold around 15% of the sample, which has some 500,000 distinct CDR3 sequences, approximately 13% seen once. The sample in question was PBMCs, obtained on the day of the yellow fever booster vaccination. The receptor source for this set is a man under 40 who received the YFV17D yellow fever vaccine. The CDR3 runs from the conserved cysteine through the conserved F or W. A D gene is named only where the DNA matches it firmly. Clone size appears in some rows only: once, few, many, or a class for an expanded clone.

abundance: NA; d_gene: NA; v_gene: TRBV30; j_gene: TRBJ2-2; CDR3aa: CAVIRVGTGELFF; CDR3nt: TGTGCCGTGATTAGGGTCGGCACCGGGGAGCTGTTTTTT
abundance: NA; d_gene: NA; v_gene: TRBV20-1; j_gene: TRBJ2-7; CDR3aa: CSARAYEQYF; CDR3nt: TGCAGTGCTAGAGCCTACGAGCAGTACTTC
abundance: few; d_gene: NA; v_gene: TRBV27; j_gene: TRBJ1-2; CDR3aa: CASSPLDADYGYTF; CDR3nt: TGTGCCAGCAGTCCTCTAGACGCGGACTATGGCTACACCTTC
abundance: few; d_gene: NA; v_gene: TRBV28; j_gene: TRBJ1-1; CDR3aa: CASSGRVLISEAFF; CDR3nt: TGTGCCAGCAGTGGCAGGGTCCTGATTTCTGAAGCTTTCTTT
abundance: NA; d_gene: NA; v_gene: TRBV4-1; j_gene: TRBJ1-2; CDR3aa: CASSPSGKAANYGYTF; CDR3nt: TGCGCCAGCAGCCCCTCGGGCAAGGCGGCTAACTATGGCTACACCTTC
abundance: few; d_gene: NA; v_gene: TRBV4-3; j_gene: TRBJ1-2; CDR3aa: CASSQETGGGGYGYTF; CDR3nt: TGCGCCAGCAGCCAAGAAACTGGTGGGGGCGGATATGGCTACACCTTC
abundance: few; d_gene: NA; v_gene: TRBV5-1; j_gene: TRBJ2-3; CDR3aa: CASSLEVDTQYF; CDR3nt: TGTGCCAGCAGCTTAGAGGTAGATACGCAGTATTTT
abundance: NA; d_gene: NA; v_gene: TRBV7-3; j_gene: TRBJ2-7; CDR3aa: CASSPSLQETEQYF; CDR3nt: TGTGCCAGCAGCCCTTCTTTACAAGAAACCGAGCAGTACTTC
abundance: NA; d_gene: NA; v_gene: TRBV20-1; j_gene: TRBJ1-3; CDR3aa: CSARDPTGNGNTIYF; CDR3nt: TGCAGTGCTAGAGATCCAACAGGGAATGGAAACACCATATATTTT
abundance: few; d_gene: TRBD1; v_gene: TRBV4-1; j_gene: TRBJ2-7; CDR3aa: CASSQGRTGGEQYF; CDR3nt: TGCGCCAGCAGCCAAGGGAGGACAGGGGGCGAGCAGTACTTC
abundance: few; d_gene: NA; v_gene: TRBV6-2/TRBV6-3; j_gene: TRBJ2-1; CDR3aa: CASSYAAGFEQFF; CDR3nt: TGTGCCAGCAGTTACGCGGCGGGATTTGAGCAGTTCTTC
abundance: few; d_gene: NA; v_gene: TRBV12-3/TRBV12-4; j_gene: TRBJ2-7; CDR3aa: CASSLFPREQYF; CDR3nt: TGTGCCAGCAGTTTATTCCCCAGGGAGCAGTACTTC
abundance: few; d_gene: TRBD1; v_gene: TRBV7-9; j_gene: TRBJ2-5; CDR3aa: CASSPARDRGMKTQYF; CDR3nt: TGTGCCAGCAGCCCTGCTAGGGACAGGGGTATGAAGACCCAGTACTTC
abundance: NA; d_gene: TRBD2; v_gene: TRBV29-1; j_gene: TRBJ2-7; CDR3aa: CSVAGLRYEQYF; CDR3nt: TGCAGCGTCGCGGGACTACGCTACGAGCAGTACTTC
abundance: few; d_gene: NA; v_gene: TRBV9; j_gene: TRBJ1-6; CDR3aa: CASSVVPGWSSPLHF; CDR3nt: TGTGCCAGCAGCGTAGTTCCAGGGTGGAGTTCACCCCTCCACTTT
abundance: few; d_gene: NA; v_gene: TRBV20-1; j_gene: TRBJ2-7; CDR3aa: CSATTGTTTRNEQYF; CDR3nt: TGCAGTGCTACCACCGGGACCACCACAAGGAACGAGCAGTACTTC
abundance: NA; d_gene: TRBD2; v_gene: TRBV10-3; j_gene: TRBJ2-1; CDR3aa: CAISEESGSYNEQFF; CDR3nt: TGTGCCATCAGTGAGGAAAGCGGGAGCTACAATGAGCAGTTCTTC
abundance: NA; d_gene: TRBD1; v_gene: TRBV27; j_gene: TRBJ2-7; CDR3aa: CASSALRIDRGPYF; CDR3nt: TGTGCCAGCAGTGCCCTACGAATCGACAGGGGTCCTTACTTC
abundance: few; d_gene: NA; v_gene: TRBV7-2; j_gene: TRBJ1-1; CDR3aa: CASSLVGAAKAFF; CDR3nt: TGTGCCAGCAGCTTAGTGGGGGCGGCTAAAGCTTTCTTT
abundance: NA; d_gene: NA; v_gene: TRBV3-1; j_gene: TRBJ2-7; CDR3aa: CASSQGFDYEQYF; CDR3nt: TGTGCCAGCAGCCAGGGTTTCGACTACGAGCAGTACTTC
abundance: NA; d_gene: TRBD1; v_gene: TRBV25-1; j_gene: TRBJ1-4; CDR3aa: CASSDKGAGNEKLFF; CDR3nt: TGTGCCAGCAGTGATAAGGGGGCGGGTAATGAAAAACTGTTTTTT
abundance: NA; d_gene: NA; v_gene: TRBV5-1; j_gene: TRBJ2-3; CDR3aa: CASSYGTPTDTQYF; CDR3nt: TGCGCCAGCAGCTACGGGACACCCACAGATACGCAGTATTTT
abundance: many; d_gene: NA; v_gene: TRBV12-3/TRBV12-4; j_gene: TRBJ2-7; CDR3aa: CASSWGSSYEQYF; CDR3nt: TGTGCCAGCAGTTGGGGGTCTAGCTACGAGCAGTACTTC
abundance: NA; d_gene: NA; v_gene: TRBV20-1; j_gene: TRBJ1-4; CDR3aa: CSARAMSGFSEKLFF; CDR3nt: TGCAGTGCTAGAGCCATGAGTGGGTTTAGTGAAAAACTGTTTTTT
abundance: few; d_gene: NA; v_gene: TRBV7-9; j_gene: TRBJ1-4; CDR3aa: CASSLAETMEEKLFF; CDR3nt: TGTGCCAGCAGCTTAGCGGAAACAATGGAGGAAAAACTGTTTTTT
abundance: NA; d_gene: NA; v_gene: TRBV6-2/TRBV6-3; j_gene: TRBJ2-2; CDR3aa: CASSYRQAGTGELFF; CDR3nt: TGTGCCAGCAGTTACAGACAGGCGGGCACCGGGGAGCTGTTTTTT
abundance: many; d_gene: NA; v_gene: TRBV29-1; j_gene: TRBJ2-3; CDR3aa: CSVETGTDTQYF; CDR3nt: TGCAGCGTTGAGACCGGCACAGATACGCAGTATTTT
abundance: few; d_gene: NA; v_gene: TRBV12-3/TRBV12-4; j_gene: TRBJ1-1; CDR3aa: CASSLVGLAFF; CDR3nt: TGTGCCAGCAGTTTAGTAGGGTTAGCTTTCTTT
abundance: NA; d_gene: NA; v_gene: TRBV19; j_gene: TRBJ2-1; CDR3aa: CASSIGEQLVPNEQFF; CDR3nt: TGTGCCAGTAGTATAGGAGAACAGTTGGTCCCCAATGAGCAGTTCTTC
abundance: few; d_gene: NA; v_gene: TRBV11-2; j_gene: TRBJ2-7; CDR3aa: CASSSGPASGYEQYF; CDR3nt: TGTGCCAGCAGTTCCGGCCCCGCCAGTGGATACGAGCAGTACTTC
abundance: few; d_gene: NA; v_gene: TRBV18; j_gene: TRBJ2-5; CDR3aa: CASSPAPSGSQETQYF; CDR3nt: TGTGCCAGCTCACCAGCGCCGTCGGGGAGCCAAGAGACCCAGTACTTC
abundance: NA; d_gene: TRBD2; v_gene: TRBV6-2/TRBV6-3; j_gene: TRBJ2-4; CDR3aa: CASSYFQAGVPQNIQYF; CDR3nt: TGTGCCAGCAGTTACTTTCAAGCGGGAGTTCCGCAAAACATTCAGTACTTC
abundance: NA; d_gene: NA; v_gene: TRBV27; j_gene: TRBJ1-1; CDR3aa: CASSRQWFGTEAFF; CDR3nt: TGTGCCAGCAGTCGACAGTGGTTCGGCACTGAAGCTTTCTTT
abundance: few; d_gene: TRBD2; v_gene: TRBV30; j_gene: TRBJ2-4; CDR3aa: CAWRLAGGPGVRNIQYF; CDR3nt: TGTGCCTGGAGACTAGCGGGAGGGCCAGGGGTGCGAAACATTCAGTACTTC
abundance: few; d_gene: NA; v_gene: TRBV7-2; j_gene: TRBJ1-2; CDR3aa: CASSSWALYGYTF; CDR3nt: TGTGCCAGCAGCTCCTGGGCGCTCTATGGCTACACCTTC
abundance: few; d_gene: TRBD2; v_gene: TRBV6-5; j_gene: TRBJ2-3; CDR3aa: CASSYGSGVPTDTQYF; CDR3nt: TGTGCCAGCAGTTACGGCAGCGGGGTACCCACAGATACGCAGTATTTT
abundance: many; d_gene: TRBD1; v_gene: TRBV20-1; j_gene: TRBJ2-3; CDR3aa: CSAPTGEDTQYF; CDR3nt: TGCAGTGCCCCGACAGGGGAGGATACGCAGTATTTT
abundance: NA; d_gene: NA; v_gene: TRBV4-3; j_gene: TRBJ1-1; CDR3aa: CASSQEAEAEAFF; CDR3nt: TGCGCCAGCAGCCAAGAGGCCGAAGCTGAAGCTTTCTTT
abundance: NA; d_gene: TRBD2; v_gene: TRBV19; j_gene: TRBJ2-1; CDR3aa: CAAGVSYNEQFF; CDR3nt: TGTGCGGCGGGAGTTTCCTACAATGAGCAGTTCTTC
abundance: few; d_gene: NA; v_gene: TRBV7-9; j_gene: TRBJ1-1; CDR3aa: CASSASRMEAFF; CDR3nt: TGTGCCAGCAGCGCTTCTAGGATGGAAGCTTTCTTT
abundance: few; d_gene: NA; v_gene: TRBV19; j_gene: TRBJ2-1; CDR3aa: CASSILFGSYNEQFF; CDR3nt: TGTGCCAGTAGTATTTTGTTCGGCAGTTACAATGAGCAGTTCTTC
abundance: few; d_gene: NA; v_gene: TRBV7-2; j_gene: TRBJ2-3; CDR3aa: CASSLDRTTQDTQYF; CDR3nt: TGTGCCAGCAGCTTAGACAGGACCACACAGGATACGCAGTATTTT
abundance: NA; d_gene: NA; v_gene: TRBV29-1; j_gene: TRBJ1-3; CDR3aa: CSVVAGSGNTIYF; CDR3nt: TGCAGCGTTGTGGCAGGGTCCGGAAACACCATATATTTT
abundance: NA; d_gene: TRBD1; v_gene: TRBV20-1; j_gene: TRBJ2-7; CDR3aa: CSARDGTGEGYEQYF; CDR3nt: TGCAGTGCTAGAGACGGGACAGGGGAGGGGTACGAGCAGTACTTC
abundance: few; d_gene: TRBD1; v_gene: TRBV11-1; j_gene: TRBJ2-6; CDR3aa: CASSLRDRGPSGANVLTF; CDR3nt: TGTGCCAGCAGCCTACGGGACAGGGGGCCCTCTGGGGCCAACGTCCTGACTTTC
abundance: few; d_gene: NA; v_gene: TRBV7-9; j_gene: TRBJ2-1; CDR3aa: CASSGGVSYNEQFF; CDR3nt: TGTGCCAGCAGTGGCGGGGTCTCCTACAATGAGCAGTTCTTC
abundance: few; d_gene: TRBD2; v_gene: TRBV29-1; j_gene: TRBJ2-7; CDR3aa: CSVIAGGLYEQYF; CDR3nt: TGCAGCGTCATAGCGGGAGGCCTCTACGAGCAGTACTTC
abundance: NA; d_gene: NA; v_gene: TRBV20-1; j_gene: TRBJ1-4; CDR3aa: CSAREYNEKLFF; CDR3nt: TGCAGTGCTAGGGAGTACAATGAAAAACTGTTTTTT
abundance: NA; d_gene: TRBD1; v_gene: TRBV10-1; j_gene: TRBJ2-1; CDR3aa: CASSERGQGWQFF; CDR3nt: TGCGCCAGCAGTGAGCGAGGACAGGGATGGCAGTTCTTC
abundance: few; d_gene: TRBD2; v_gene: TRBV10-3; j_gene: TRBJ2-1; CDR3aa: CAISGRRETVEQFF; CDR3nt: TGTGCCATCAGTGGCCGGCGGGAGACCGTTGAGCAGTTCTTC
abundance: few; d_gene: NA; v_gene: TRBV24-1; j_gene: TRBJ2-1; CDR3aa: CATSDLSAGNEQFF; CDR3nt: TGTGCCACCAGTGATTTATCGGCGGGGAATGAGCAGTTCTTC
abundance: NA; d_gene: TRBD2; v_gene: TRBV7-9; j_gene: TRBJ2-1; CDR3aa: CASSPGKIAGSYNEQFF; CDR3nt: TGTGCCAGCAGCCCAGGAAAGATAGCGGGCTCCTACAATGAGCAGTTCTTC
abundance: NA; d_gene: NA; v_gene: TRBV7-3; j_gene: TRBJ2-3; CDR3aa: CASSLVTGRTDTQYF; CDR3nt: TGTGCCAGCAGCCTCGTAACCGGTCGGACAGATACGCAGTATTTT
abundance: NA; d_gene: NA; v_gene: TRBV7-2; j_gene: TRBJ2-5; CDR3aa: CASSLALTLSDF; CDR3nt: TGTGCCAGCAGCTTAGCGCTAACCCTAAGCGACTTC
abundance: once; d_gene: NA; v_gene: TRBV6-1; j_gene: TRBJ1-2; CDR3aa: CASSRSRVNHGYTF; CDR3nt: TGTGCCAGCAGCCGGAGCAGGGTCAACCATGGCTACACCTTC
abundance: few; d_gene: NA; v_gene: TRBV20-1; j_gene: TRBJ2-3; CDR3aa: CSSEGRQNTDTQYF; CDR3nt: TGCAGTAGTGAAGGGCGACAAAACACAGATACGCAGTATTTT
abundance: few; d_gene: NA; v_gene: TRBV7-2; j_gene: TRBJ1-4; CDR3aa: CASSLGGGPNEKLFF; CDR3nt: TGTGCCAGCAGCCTCGGGGGGGGACCAAATGAAAAACTGTTTTTT
abundance: NA; d_gene: TRBD2; v_gene: TRBV6-2/TRBV6-3; j_gene: TRBJ2-2; CDR3aa: CASAGLAGRDTGELFF; CDR3nt: TGTGCCAGCGCGGGACTAGCGGGACGAGACACCGGGGAGCTGTTTTTT
abundance: many; d_gene: NA; v_gene: TRBV7-8; j_gene: TRBJ2-1; CDR3aa: CASSLGSGNNEQFF; CDR3nt: TGTGCCAGCAGCCTAGGTTCGGGGAACAATGAGCAGTTCTTC
abundance: few; d_gene: NA; v_gene: TRBV6-1; j_gene: TRBJ1-1; CDR3aa: CASSAEGSPEAFF; CDR3nt: TGTGCCAGCAGCGCCGAGGGGTCTCCTGAAGCTTTCTTT